Below, 5 T cell receptor beta chains from the same sample are listed, as sequenced in a study of T cell responses to AZD1222 COVID-19 vaccine (dated by TCRdb to about 2021). Libraries were built with the immunoSEQ multiplex PCR assay. The table was pulled from immuneACCESS by TCRdb, which kept in-frame rearrangements only. Such tables lose some clones; where checked, under half of the loss comes from unresolved V genes, and the rest has no known cause. This sample is represented by 100,000 to 120,000 clones; roughly four fifths of them were singletons. Together, the top ten hold less than 5% of the sample. The time point label here, explained by the study, means: baseline before first vaccination. The sample was peripheral blood, taken on day 0 of AZD1222 vaccination. The receptors shown here come from an adult in good health.

V and J are TRBV19 and TRBJ1-1; D not resolved. Germline V gives CDR1 LNHDA, CDR2 SQIVND (reference sequence). V dropped 4 bases and J dropped 0 bases, with 9 bases sitting between them. This CDR3 is 14 amino acids long. CDR3 nucleotide sequence: TGTGCCAGTAGTACTCCGGGGATGAACACTGAAGCTTTCTTT. This codes for CASSTPGMNTEAFF.

The genes are TRBV15 and TRBJ1-4; D remains unclear. The germline gives CDR1 LNHNV, CDR2 YYDKDF (reference sequence). This CDR3 spans 13 amino acids. Trimming took off 4 bases at V and 4 bases at J, with 7 bases between the two ends. The CDR3 sequence is CATSTGLNEKLFF. The CDR3, as DNA: TGTGCCACCAGCACAGGCCTTAATGAAAAACTGTTTTTT.

The chain links TRBV4-1 to TRBJ2-5; D not resolved. This CDR3 is built from 13 residues. The germline CDR1 and CDR2 sequences are MGHRA and YSYEKL. The V gene lost 4 bases and the J gene lost 2 bases, with 8 bases spanning the gap. The CDR3: CASSRTIQETQYF. The CDR3 DNA reads as TGCGCCAGCAGCCGGACGATTCAAGAGACCCAGTACTTC.

This chain connects TRBV19 to TRBJ1-2; 9 bases match TRBD1. The CDR3 loop spans 13 amino acids. Per germline, CDR1 LNHDA and CDR2 SQIVND (reference sequence). V trimming: 9 bases; J trimming: 4 bases; junction bases outside the gene matches: 6. The CDR3 spells CARKSTGGYGYTF. Here the CDR3 DNA reads TGTGCCAGAAAATCGACAGGGGGCTATGGCTACACCTTC.

The chain is built from TRBV28 and TRBJ1-5; TRBD1 might be the D (6 bases). This CDR3 contains 15 residues. Germline assignment: CDR1 MDHEN and CDR2 SYDVKM. V shed 2 bases and J shed 0 bases, with 8 bases lying between them. Here the CDR3 reads CASSLQGYSNQPQHF. The DNA for the CDR3 is TGTGCCAGCAGTTTACAGGGGTATAGCAATCAGCCCCAGCATTTT.